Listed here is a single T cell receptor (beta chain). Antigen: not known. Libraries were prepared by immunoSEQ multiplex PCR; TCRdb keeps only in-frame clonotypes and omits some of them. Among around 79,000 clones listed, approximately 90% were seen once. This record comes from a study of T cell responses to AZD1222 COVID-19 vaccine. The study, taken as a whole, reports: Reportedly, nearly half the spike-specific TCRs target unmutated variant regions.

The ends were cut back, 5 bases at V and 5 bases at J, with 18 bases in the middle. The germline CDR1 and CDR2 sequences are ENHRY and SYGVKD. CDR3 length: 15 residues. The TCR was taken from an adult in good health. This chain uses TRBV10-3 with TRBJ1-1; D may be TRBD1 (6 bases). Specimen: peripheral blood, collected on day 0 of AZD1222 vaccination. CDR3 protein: CAISRTTGLVTEAFF. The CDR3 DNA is TGTGCCATCAGTCGGACAACAGGGCTCGTGACTGAAGCTTTCTTT.